This T cell receptor beta chain was documented in a study of blood T cell repertoires in COVID-19. In the study overall: Italy, Spain and the United States were the sources of the convalescent and acute COVID-19 samples.

Profiling relied on immunoSEQ multiplex PCR, and the TCRdb table lists in-frame clones only, not all of them. Here the sample spans around 65,000 clones, about 81% being singletons. The germline gives CDR1 SGHRS, CDR2 YFSETQ. V shed 3 bases and J shed 0 bases, with 11 bases lying between them. The CDR3 runs to 15 residues. J is TRBJ2-3 and V is TRBV5-1; TRBD1 is a possible D gene (5 bases). The specimen was peripheral blood. The sequence was obtained from an elderly man with acute or convalescent COVID-19. In nucleotides, the CDR3 is TGCGCCAGCAGCTGGGGCAGCTCTAGCACAGATACGCAGTATTTT. It yields the protein CASSWGSSSTDTQYF.